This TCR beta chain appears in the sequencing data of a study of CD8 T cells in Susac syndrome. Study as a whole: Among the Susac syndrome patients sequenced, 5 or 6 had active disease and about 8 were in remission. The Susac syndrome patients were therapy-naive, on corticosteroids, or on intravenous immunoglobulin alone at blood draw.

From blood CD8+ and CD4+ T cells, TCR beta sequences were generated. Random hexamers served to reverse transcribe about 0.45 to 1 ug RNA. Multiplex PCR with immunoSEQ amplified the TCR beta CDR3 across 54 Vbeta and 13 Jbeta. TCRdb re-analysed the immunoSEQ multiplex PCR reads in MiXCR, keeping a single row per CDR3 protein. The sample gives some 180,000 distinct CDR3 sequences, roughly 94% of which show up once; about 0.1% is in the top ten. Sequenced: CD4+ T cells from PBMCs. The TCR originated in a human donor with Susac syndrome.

CDR3 coding DNA: TGCGCCAGCAGCCAGGACAGGATAGCCTACGAGCAGTACTTC. Translating it yields CASSQDRIAYEQYF. The V and J genes are TRBV5-1 and TRBJ2-7, with 7 bases matching TRBD1. Unmatched junction bases numbered 6, after V lost 4 bases and J lost 2 bases. The CDR3 runs 14 residues. Per the germline V gene, CDR1 is SGHRS and CDR2 is YFSETQ.